Sequencing of this TCR beta chain was carried out in a study of cytomegalovirus exposure and HLA in healthy donors. Study-wide results and limits: Fewer N-insertions than the roughly 630-donor mean were reportedly shown by an Asian-associated ancestry cluster in a later analysis. Reports credit the classifier with highly specific, highly sensitive diagnosis of cytomegalovirus status.

This clone came up once. The antigen remains undetermined. This CDR3 has 10 residues. V was trimmed by 3 bases and J by 14 bases, leaving 10 bases between them. Primers: 60 Vbeta forward and 13 Jbeta reverse. The repertoire was sequenced with immunoSEQ multiplex PCR; TCRdb's copy has only in-frame clones and lacks some. The data contain roughly 150,000 clones, 80% to 85% of them singletons. This clonotype was obtained from a male donor in good health and CMV-seronegative. J is TRBJ1-2 and V is TRBV23-1; D is uncertain. TRBV23-1 is an ORF for which the function is uncertain. Sequencing was performed on PBMCs. CDR3 DNA sequence: TGCGCCAGCAGTCAGGGCAGTCGAACCTTC. It is translated as CASSQGSRTF.